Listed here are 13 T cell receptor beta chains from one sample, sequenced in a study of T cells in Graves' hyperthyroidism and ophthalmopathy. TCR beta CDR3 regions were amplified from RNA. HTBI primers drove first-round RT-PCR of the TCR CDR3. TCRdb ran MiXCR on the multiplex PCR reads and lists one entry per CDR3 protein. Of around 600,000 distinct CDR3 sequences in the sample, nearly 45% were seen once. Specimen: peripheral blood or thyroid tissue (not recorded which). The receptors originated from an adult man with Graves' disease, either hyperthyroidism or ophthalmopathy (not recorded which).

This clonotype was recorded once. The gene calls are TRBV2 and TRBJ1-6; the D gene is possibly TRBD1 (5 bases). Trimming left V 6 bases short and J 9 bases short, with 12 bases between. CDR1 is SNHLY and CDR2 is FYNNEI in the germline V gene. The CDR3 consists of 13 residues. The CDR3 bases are TGTGCCAGCAGAGAAACAGGATCTTCACCCCTCCACTTT. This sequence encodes CASRETGSSPLHF.

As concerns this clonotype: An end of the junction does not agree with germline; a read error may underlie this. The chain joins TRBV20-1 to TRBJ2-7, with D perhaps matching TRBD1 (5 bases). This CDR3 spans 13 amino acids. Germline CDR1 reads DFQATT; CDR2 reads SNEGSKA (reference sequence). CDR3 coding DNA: TGCAGTGCTAGAGGGACCTACCAGGGCGAGCAGTGCTTC. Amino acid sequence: CSARGTYQGEQCF.

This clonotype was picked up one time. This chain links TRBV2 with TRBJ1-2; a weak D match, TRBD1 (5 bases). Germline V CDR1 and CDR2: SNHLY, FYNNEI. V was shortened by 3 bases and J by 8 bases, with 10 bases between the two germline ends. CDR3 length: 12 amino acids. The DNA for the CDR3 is TGTGCCAGCAGTGACGCAGGGCAAGGCTACACCTTC. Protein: CASSDAGQGYTF.

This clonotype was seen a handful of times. The DNA for the CDR3 is TGTGCCAGCAGCATGTCCCGGCCGCCCTTACAGGAGACCCAGTACTTC. Translated, it gives CASSMSRPPLQETQYF. The rearrangement joins TRBV6-5 to TRBJ2-5; no definite D call. CDR1 is MNHEY and CDR2 is SVGAGI in the germline V gene. The CDR3 is 16 amino acids. V was pared by 6 bases and J by 5 bases, with 22 bases between.

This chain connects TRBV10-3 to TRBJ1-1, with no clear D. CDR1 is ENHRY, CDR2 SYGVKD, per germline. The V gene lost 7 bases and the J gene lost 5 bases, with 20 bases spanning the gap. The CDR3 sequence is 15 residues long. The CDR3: CAIKNHPLGGTEAFF. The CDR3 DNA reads TGTGCCATCAAAAACCACCCCCTGGGAGGTACTGAAGCTTTCTTT.

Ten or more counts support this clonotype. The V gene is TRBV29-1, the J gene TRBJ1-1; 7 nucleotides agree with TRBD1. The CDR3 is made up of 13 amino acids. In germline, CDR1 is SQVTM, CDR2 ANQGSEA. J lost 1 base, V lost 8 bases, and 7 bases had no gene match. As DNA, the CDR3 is TGCAGCAGGTACTGGACAGGGAACACTGAAGCTTTCTTT. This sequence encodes CSRYWTGNTEAFF.

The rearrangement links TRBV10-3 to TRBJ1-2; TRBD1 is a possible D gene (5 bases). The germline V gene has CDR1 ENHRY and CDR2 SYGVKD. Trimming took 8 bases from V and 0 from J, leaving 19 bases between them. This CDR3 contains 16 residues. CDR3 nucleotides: TGTGCCATCTGCAGGGCTAGGGGAACAGCTAACTATGGCTACACCTTC. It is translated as CAICRARGTANYGYTF.

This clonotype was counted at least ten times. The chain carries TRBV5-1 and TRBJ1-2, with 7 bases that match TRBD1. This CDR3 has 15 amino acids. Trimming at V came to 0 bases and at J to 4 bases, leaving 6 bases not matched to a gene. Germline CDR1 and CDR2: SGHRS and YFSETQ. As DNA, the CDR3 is TGCGCCAGCAGCTTGGTTGGGACAGCCGGCTATGGCTACACCTTC. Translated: CASSLVGTAGYGYTF.

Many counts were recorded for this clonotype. DNA of the CDR3: TGTGCCAGCAGCTTTCCCCCGACCTATGGCTACACCTTC. Translated, it gives CASSFPPTYGYTF. The gene calls are TRBV7-2 and TRBJ1-2; no firm D call. Germline CDR1 reads SGHTA; CDR2 reads FQGNSA. The CDR3 loop spans 13 amino acids. Trimming took off 3 bases at V and 4 bases at J, with 9 bases between the two ends.

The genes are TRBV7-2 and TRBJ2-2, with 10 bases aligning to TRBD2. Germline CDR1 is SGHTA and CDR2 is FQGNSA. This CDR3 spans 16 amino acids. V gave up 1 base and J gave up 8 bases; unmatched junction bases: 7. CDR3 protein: CASSLEAPGLAGELFF. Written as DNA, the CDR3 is TGTGCCAGCAGCTTAGAAGCTCCGGGACTAGCGGGGGAGCTGTTTTTT. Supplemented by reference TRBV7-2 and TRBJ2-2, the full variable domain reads GAGVSQSPSNKVTEKGKDVELRCDPISGHTALYWYRQSLGQGLEFLIYFQGNSAPDKSGLPSDRFSAERTGGSVSTLTIQRTQQEDSAVYLCASSLEAPGLAGELFFGEGSRLTVL.

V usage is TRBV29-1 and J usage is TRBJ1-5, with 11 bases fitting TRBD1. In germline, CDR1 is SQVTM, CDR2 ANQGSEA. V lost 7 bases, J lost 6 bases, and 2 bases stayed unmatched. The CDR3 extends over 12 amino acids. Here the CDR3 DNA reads TGCAGCGCGGACAGGGGGCCTCAGCCCCAGCATTTT. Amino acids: CSADRGPQPQHF.

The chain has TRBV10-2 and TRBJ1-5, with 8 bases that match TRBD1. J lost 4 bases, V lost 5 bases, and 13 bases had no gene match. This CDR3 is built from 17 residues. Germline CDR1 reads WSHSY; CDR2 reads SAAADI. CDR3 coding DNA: TGCGCCAGCAGTTACTCGGGGACAGGACTTGGAAATCAGCCCCAGCATTTT. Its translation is CASSYSGTGLGNQPQHF.

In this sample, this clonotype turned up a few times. The CDR3 loop reads CASKPEQGAYEQYF. CDR3 DNA: TGCGCCAGCAAACCCGAGCAGGGTGCCTACGAGCAGTACTTC. The chain joins TRBV5-1 to TRBJ2-7, with a possible D match to TRBD1 (5 bases). This CDR3 contains 14 residues. V lost 6 bases to trimming and J lost 2 bases, with 15 bases between them. The germline gives CDR1 SGHRS, CDR2 YFSETQ.